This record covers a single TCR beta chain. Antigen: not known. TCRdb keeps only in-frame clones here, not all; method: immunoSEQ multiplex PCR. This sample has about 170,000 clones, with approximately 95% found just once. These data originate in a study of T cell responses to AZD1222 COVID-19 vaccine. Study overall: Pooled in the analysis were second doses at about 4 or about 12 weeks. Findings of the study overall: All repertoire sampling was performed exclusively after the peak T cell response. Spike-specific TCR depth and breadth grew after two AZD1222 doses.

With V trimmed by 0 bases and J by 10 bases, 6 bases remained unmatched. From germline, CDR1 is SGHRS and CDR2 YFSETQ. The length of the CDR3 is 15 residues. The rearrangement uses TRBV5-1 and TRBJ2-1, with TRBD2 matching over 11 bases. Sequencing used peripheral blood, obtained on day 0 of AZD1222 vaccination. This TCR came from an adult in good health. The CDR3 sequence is CASSLETSGKKEQFF. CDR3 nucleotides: TGCGCCAGCAGCTTGGAGACTAGCGGGAAGAAGGAGCAGTTCTTC.